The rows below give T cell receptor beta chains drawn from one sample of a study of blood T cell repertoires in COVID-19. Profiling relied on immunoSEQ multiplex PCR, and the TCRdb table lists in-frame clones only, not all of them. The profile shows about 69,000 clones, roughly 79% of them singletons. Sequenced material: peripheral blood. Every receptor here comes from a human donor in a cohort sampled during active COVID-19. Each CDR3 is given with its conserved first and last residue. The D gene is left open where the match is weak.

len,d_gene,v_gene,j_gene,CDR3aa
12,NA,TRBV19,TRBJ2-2,CASRIDRGELFF
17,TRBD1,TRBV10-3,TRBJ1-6,CAISESGQGAKNSPLHF
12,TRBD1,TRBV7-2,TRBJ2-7,CASSLGTGPWYF
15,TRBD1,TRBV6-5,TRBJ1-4,CASSYRRGKSEKLFF
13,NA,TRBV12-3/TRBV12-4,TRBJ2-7,CASSPTGSYEQYF
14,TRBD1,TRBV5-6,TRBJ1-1,CASSLGTVNTEAFF
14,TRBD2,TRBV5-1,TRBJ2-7,CASSRGLAIYEQYF
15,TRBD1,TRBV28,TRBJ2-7,CASSRTGWDFYEQYF
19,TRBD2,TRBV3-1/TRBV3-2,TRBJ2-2,CASSQDPLAGVGNTGELFF
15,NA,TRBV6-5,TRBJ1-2,CASSYEARVIYGYTF
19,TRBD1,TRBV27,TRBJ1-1,CASSSERQGYGGGFTEAFF
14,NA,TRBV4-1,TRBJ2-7,CASSPADSSYEQYF
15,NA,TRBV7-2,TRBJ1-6,CASSLLLGRNSPLHF
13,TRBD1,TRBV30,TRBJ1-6,CAGAGQYNSPLHF
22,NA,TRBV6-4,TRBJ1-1,CASSDSRLTGNISIKGDTEAFF
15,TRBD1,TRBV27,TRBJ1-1,CASSAPGTGNTEAFF
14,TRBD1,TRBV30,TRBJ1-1,CAWSVSPGGNRAFF
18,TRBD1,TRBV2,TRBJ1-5,CASSEDVTGGYSNQPQHF
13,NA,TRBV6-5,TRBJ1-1,CASTRIQGTEAFF
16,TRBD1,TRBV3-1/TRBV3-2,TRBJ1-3,CASSLLTGGSGNTIYF
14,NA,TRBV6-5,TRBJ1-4,CASALGGTNEKLFF
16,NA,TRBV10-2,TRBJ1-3,CASSESPGVSGNTIYF
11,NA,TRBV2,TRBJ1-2,CASSAAGGYTF
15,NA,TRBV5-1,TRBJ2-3,CASSLRSGFTDTQYF
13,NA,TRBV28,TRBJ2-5,CASSLSQQETQYF
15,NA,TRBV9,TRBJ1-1,CASSVGPGQNTEAFF
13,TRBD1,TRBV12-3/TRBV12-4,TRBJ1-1,CASRPDRGTEAFF
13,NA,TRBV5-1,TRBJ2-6,CASSLSGANVLTF
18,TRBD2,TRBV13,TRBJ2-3,CASSSPGLAGGPTDTQYF
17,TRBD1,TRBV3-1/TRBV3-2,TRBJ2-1,CASSRAGQGAAYNEQFF
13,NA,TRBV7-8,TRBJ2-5,CASSRGLQETQYF
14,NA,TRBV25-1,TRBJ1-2,CASSENRENYGYTF
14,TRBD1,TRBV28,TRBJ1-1,CASRPPTGYAEAFF
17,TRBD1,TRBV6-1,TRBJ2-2,CASSGPQGARDTGELFF
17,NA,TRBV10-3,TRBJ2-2,CAISESGGSANTGELFF
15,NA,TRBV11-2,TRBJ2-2,CASSLTPENTGELFF
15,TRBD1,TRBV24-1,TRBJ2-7,CATSVTRDRGYEQYF
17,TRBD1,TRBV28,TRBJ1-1,CASSLPSPPGTEVGAFF
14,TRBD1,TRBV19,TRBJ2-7,CASSMGQGAYEQYF
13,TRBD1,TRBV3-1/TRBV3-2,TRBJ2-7,CASSLTGGYEQYF
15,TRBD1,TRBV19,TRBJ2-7,CASSDRDRASYEQYF
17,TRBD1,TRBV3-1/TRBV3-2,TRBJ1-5,CASSRGQGALSNQPQHF
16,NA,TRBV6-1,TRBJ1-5,CASSEGIGGGNQPQHF
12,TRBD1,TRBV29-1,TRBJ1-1,CSVEQGETEAFF
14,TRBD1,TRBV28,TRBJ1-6,CASSPGTGRSPLHF
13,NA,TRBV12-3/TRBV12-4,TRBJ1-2,CASSRSENYGYTF
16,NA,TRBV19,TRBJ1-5,CATERTPLGGNQPQHF
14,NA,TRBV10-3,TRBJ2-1,CAISGPGTPNEQFF
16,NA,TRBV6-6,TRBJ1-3,CASSSEFGGDGNTIYF
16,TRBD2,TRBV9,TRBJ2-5,CASSPWTSGVGETQYF
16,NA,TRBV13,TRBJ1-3,CASSLNQGLSGNTIYF
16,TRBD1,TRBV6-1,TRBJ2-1,CASSGMGQGDWHEQFF
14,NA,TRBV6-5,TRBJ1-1,CASPTPAGITEAFF
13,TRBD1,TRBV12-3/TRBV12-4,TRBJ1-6,CASTRTGGSPLHF